This TCR beta chain comes out of a study of blood T cell repertoires in COVID-19. In the study overall: From the United States, Italy and Spain came samples of acute and convalescent COVID-19. Sample material is recorded as cDNA or gDNA derived from T cells, B-cell-depleted T cells, or PBMCs.

In the original processing: Estimates of nucleated cell counts were drawn from the amplification of reference gene primers. The assay was immunoSEQ multiplex PCR, and TCRdb's table has in-frame clones only and misses some. The V and J calls and clone size are taken from that table; D and trimming were inferred from the DNA. The repertoire includes roughly 120,000 clones, about 90% of them detected once, and roughly 2% sits in the top ten. The CDR3 covers 12 residues. Germline V gives CDR1 SNHLY, CDR2 FYNNEI. V was shortened by 8 bases and J by 2 bases, with 9 bases between the two germline ends. The sequencing input was peripheral blood. The chain carries TRBV2 and TRBJ2-5, with D possibly TRBD1 on 5 matching bases. This TCR came from a man aged 50 to 59 with COVID-19, enrolled during active disease. CDR3 nucleotides: TGTGCCAGCCGACAGTTACAAGAGACCCAGTACTTC. Its translation is CASRQLQETQYF.